The 19 T cell receptor beta chains given below trace back to one sample, sequenced in a study of T-cell memory formation after mild COVID-19. TCRdb reprocessed the 5' RACE reads via MiXCR and lists one record per CDR3 protein. The sample contains about 560,000 distinct CDR3 sequences, 15% to 20% of which appear only once. Source material: PBMCs or a T cell subset sorted from them (not recorded which). These receptors came from an adult woman who had mild COVID-19 (a few samples of this study predate the infection). Cell type and time point are not known.

The chain uses TRBV5-1 and TRBJ2-7; the D call may be TRBD1 or TRBD2 (6 bases each). The CDR3 length is 14 residues. Trimming removed 6 bases from V and 3 bases from J, with 16 bases in between. CDR1 is SGHRS, CDR2 YFSETQ, per germline. CDR3 in DNA: TGCGCCAGCAACCGGGGGCAGGGAGTCTACGAGCAGTACTTC. It encodes CASNRGQGVYEQYF.

Only a few counts were recorded for this clonotype. This rearrangement joins TRBV4-3 to TRBJ2-7; TRBD2 matches at 7 bases. Germline assignment: CDR1 LGHNA and CDR2 YSLEER. After removal of 0 bases from V and 4 bases from J, the junction contained 15 bases not matched to a gene. The CDR3 totals 18 residues. CDR3: CASSQELGGRDLFYEQYF. The CDR3 nucleotides read TGCGCCAGCAGCCAAGAACTAGGAGGGAGGGACCTCTTTTACGAGCAGTACTTC.

CDR3 sequence reads: CASSKGRMNTEAFF. The CDR3 nucleotides are TGTGCCAGCAGTAAGGGACGGATGAACACTGAAGCTTTCTTT. The chain combines TRBV12-3 or TRBV12-4 with TRBJ1-1; D might be TRBD1 (5 bases). This CDR3 is 14 amino acids long. The germline V and J ends were trimmed by 5 bases and 0 bases, with 10 bases remaining between them.

The chain employs TRBV5-1 and TRBJ2-1, with D maybe TRBD2 (7 bases). The CDR3 is 17 residues long. V gave up 3 bases and J gave up 3 bases, with 19 bases separating them. Germline CDR1 is SGHRS and CDR2 is YFSETQ. CDR3 in amino acids: CASSSPGAGVGYNEQFF. The CDR3, as DNA: TGCGCCAGCAGCTCCCCAGGGGCGGGGGTAGGCTACAATGAGCAGTTCTTC.

This clonotype was detected a few times. The genes are TRBV7-9 and TRBJ2-5, with 8 bases identical to TRBD1. There are 14 residues in the CDR3. The junction had 7 bases not matched to a gene; V was cut back by 5 bases and J by 5 bases. The germline CDR1 and CDR2 sequences are SEHNR and FQNEAQ (reference sequence). CDR3 amino acids: CASSKGQGVETQYF. The CDR3, as DNA: TGTGCCAGCAGCAAAGGACAGGGAGTGGAGACCCAGTACTTC.

A few counts support this clonotype. This chain links TRBV7-9 with TRBJ2-7; 8 nucleotides agree with TRBD1. The trim removed 5 bases at V and 2 bases at J, leaving 17 bases unmatched. This CDR3 contains 18 residues. The V gene's germline CDR1 is SEHNR and CDR2 FQNEAQ (reference sequence). The CDR3 loop reads CASSLPIQTGVKTYEQYF. CDR3 sequence (DNA): TGTGCCAGCAGCCTCCCTATCCAGACAGGGGTAAAAACCTACGAGCAGTACTTC.

The rearrangement uses TRBV7-6 and TRBJ2-6; 11 bases align to TRBD1. V shed 5 bases and J 4 bases; nucleotides not matched to a gene: 7. The CDR3 has 17 residues. Looked up from germline, CDR1 is SGHVS and CDR2 is FNYEAQ. The CDR3 reads CASSDGQGARGANVLTF. The CDR3 DNA follows: TGTGCCAGCAGCGATGGACAGGGGGCGCGGGGGGCCAACGTCCTGACTTTC.

This clonotype came up many times. This chain links TRBV24-1 with TRBJ2-1, with TRBD2 matching over 9 bases. V trimming: 1 base; J trimming: 6 bases; junction bases outside the gene matches: 9. The CDR3 is made up of 17 amino acids. In germline, CDR1 is KGHDR, CDR2 SFDVKD. CDR3 loop: CATSDFPIAGEGNEQFF. DNA for the CDR3: TGTGCCACCAGTGATTTCCCTATAGCGGGGGAAGGCAATGAGCAGTTCTTC.

V and J are TRBV27 and TRBJ2-5, with TRBD2 matching over 10 bases. V gave up 8 bases and J gave up 2 bases; unmatched junction bases: 8. This CDR3 is built from 15 residues. Per the germline V gene, CDR1 is MNHEY and CDR2 is SMNVEV (reference sequence). CDR3 sequence reads: CASGRLAGVQETQYF. The CDR3 coding sequence is TGTGCCAGCGGGCGGCTAGCGGGAGTTCAAGAGACCCAGTACTTC.

This chain uses TRBV4-1 with TRBJ2-4, with D perhaps given as TRBD1 or TRBD2 (5 bases each). V was trimmed by 1 base and J by 1 base, leaving 8 bases between them. From germline, CDR1 is MGHRA and CDR2 YSYEKL. The CDR3 extends over 15 amino acids. CDR3 DNA: TGCGCCAGCAGCCAAGTATGGGGGGCCAAAAACATTCAGTACTTC. Its translation is CASSQVWGAKNIQYF.

The chain has TRBV19 and TRBJ1-1; 7 positions match TRBD1. CDR1 is LNHDA and CDR2 is SQIVND in the germline V gene (reference sequence). The trim removed 5 bases at V and 1 base at J, leaving 7 bases unmatched. The CDR3 length is 15 residues. The DNA for the CDR3 is TGTGCCAGTAGTCCCCGGACAGGTTGGAACACTGAAGCTTTCTTT. Translating gives CASSPRTGWNTEAFF.

This clonotype occurred many times. The V gene is TRBV15, the J gene TRBJ2-1; possible D gene TRBD2, 5 bases. Germline CDR1 LNHNV, CDR2 YYDKDF (reference sequence). This CDR3 has 13 amino acids. Trimming took 1 base from V and 7 from J, leaving 8 bases between them. The CDR3 DNA is TGTGCCACCAGCAGAGCTGAGGGAAATGAGCAGTTCTTC. As protein: CATSRAEGNEQFF.

The CDR3 protein is CASSFSGGGPLDTQYF. The CDR3 DNA sequence: TGCGCCAGCAGCTTTTCTGGGGGAGGGCCTCTAGATACGCAGTATTTT. The chain combines TRBV5-1 with TRBJ2-3; TRBD2 matches 7 bases. The V gene's germline CDR1 is SGHRS and CDR2 YFSETQ. Unmatched junction bases numbered 11, after V lost 2 bases and J lost 5 bases. The CDR3 contains 16 residues.

This clonotype was recorded a few times. The rearrangement uses TRBV28 and TRBJ2-7; D possibly corresponds to TRBD1 (5 bases). The CDR3 loop spans 14 amino acids. V dropped 9 bases and J dropped 5 bases, with 20 bases sitting between them. Germline V gene lookup returns CDR1 MDHEN and CDR2 SYDVKM. CDR3 nucleotide sequence: TGTGCCAGGCCTAACCAGGGTTCTCGGCACGAGCAGTACTTC. Its protein product is CARPNQGSRHEQYF.

This clonotype was picked up many times. The chain combines TRBV7-9 with TRBJ1-4; the D gene is possibly TRBD1 (5 bases). V was cut by 3 bases and J by 0 bases, with 8 bases left in between. There are 15 residues in the CDR3. Germline CDR1 and CDR2: SEHNR and FQNEAQ (reference sequence). The CDR3 nucleotides read TGTGCCAGCAGCTTTGGGGGTGCAACTAATGAAAAACTGTTTTTT. It codes for CASSFGGATNEKLFF.

The chain links TRBV3-1 to TRBJ1-1; D call uncertain. Trimming cost V 0 bases and J 0 bases, with 14 bases left between them. The CDR3 runs to 17 residues. The germline CDR1 and CDR2 sequences are LGHDT and YNNKEL (reference sequence). The DNA for the CDR3 is TGTGCCAGCAGCCAAGAAGGACCTGCGAACTTGAACACTGAAGCTTTCTTT. Its protein is CASSQEGPANLNTEAFF.

This clonotype was seen only a few times. The gene calls are TRBV7-2 and TRBJ2-5; the D gene is possibly TRBD1 (7 bases). Germline values: CDR1 SGHTA, CDR2 FQGNSA. The length of the CDR3 is 16 residues. Trimming shortened V by 5 bases and J by 6 bases, and 22 bases separated the two germline ends. DNA for the CDR3: TGTGCCAGCAGCCTAAGGGGGGTACAGGGGTTGAAGACCCAGTACTTC. Translation gives CASSLRGVQGLKTQYF.

This clonotype was counted at least ten times. The chain has TRBV6-2 or TRBV6-3 and TRBJ2-1, with TRBD2 matching 11 bases. The CDR3 sequence is 15 residues long. Germline-derived CDR1 and CDR2 are MNHEY and SVGEGT. The ends lost 0 bases at V and 7 bases at J; junction bases unmatched: 2. The CDR3, as DNA: TGTGCCAGCAGTTACTCCGGACTAGCGGGTAATGAGCAGTTCTTC. Translation gives CASSYSGLAGNEQFF.

This clonotype was detected ten times or more. V usage is TRBV5-1 and J usage is TRBJ2-2; 8 nucleotides agree with TRBD1. Germline V gives CDR1 SGHRS, CDR2 YFSETQ. This CDR3 has 15 amino acids. After removal of 5 bases from V and 4 bases from J, the junction contained 7 bases not matched to a gene. The CDR3 DNA follows: TGCGCCAGCAGACCCCAGGGGGCACGCACCGGGGAGCTGTTTTTT. Protein: CASRPQGARTGELFF.